These 27 T cell receptor beta chains came from one sample sequenced in a study of cytomegalovirus exposure and HLA in healthy donors. Sequenced by immunoSEQ multiplex PCR; TCRdb stores in-frame clones only, minus some. The sample includes approximately 140,000 clones, approximately 86% of them seen just once. The sample taken for sequencing was PBMCs. Every receptor here comes from a young man in good health and CMV-seropositive.

The chain employs TRBV27 and TRBJ2-3; D unresolved. The V end was cut by 2 bases, the J end by 1 base, with 7 bases between. The CDR3 totals 14 residues. CDR1 is MNHEY and CDR2 is SMNVEV in the germline V gene (reference sequence). The CDR3 loop reads CASSLERGTDTQYF. DNA of the CDR3: TGTGCCAGCAGTTTAGAACGGGGCACAGATACGCAGTATTTT.

The genes are TRBV6-1 and TRBJ1-1; D gene unclear. Trimming took off 6 bases at V and 1 base at J, with 9 bases between the two ends. The germline gives CDR1 MNHNS, CDR2 SASEGT. CDR3 length equals 13 residues. The DNA for the CDR3 is TGTGCCAGCAGACCTACAGAGAACACTGAAGCTTTCTTT. Translating gives CASRPTENTEAFF.

The chain employs TRBV6-1 and TRBJ1-4; weak D call: TRBD1 (6 bases). Germline CDR1 and CDR2: MNHNS and SASEGT. The CDR3 runs 13 residues. V lost 5 bases to trimming and J lost 8 bases, with 12 bases between them. CDR3 DNA sequence: TGTGCCAGCAGTTGGGGGCAGGGGGAAAAACTGTTTTTT. The encoded protein is CASSWGQGEKLFF.

A single count supports this clone. The V gene is TRBV14, the J gene TRBJ2-2; D uncertain. The CDR3 consists of 14 residues. V dropped 3 bases and J dropped 1 base, with 6 bases sitting between them. Germline V gene data show CDR1 as SGHDN and CDR2 as FVKESK. DNA of the CDR3: TGTGCCAGCAGCCAGGTCAGGAACACCGGGGAGCTGTTTTTT. It encodes CASSQVRNTGELFF.

This clone was detected once. The chain uses TRBV6-1 and TRBJ2-7; maybe TRBD1 (6 bases). This CDR3 is 13 amino acids long. Germline-derived CDR1 and CDR2 are MNHNS and SASEGT. Trimming pared 4 bases from V and 6 bases from J, leaving 13 bases between. The CDR3 region has the DNA TGTGCCAGCAGTGTTCAGTACAGGGTCGAGCAGTACTTC. This gives the protein CASSVQYRVEQYF.

This clone appeared a single time. This sequence joins TRBV9 and TRBJ1-1; 9 bases map to TRBD1. The V and J ends lost 0 bases and 5 bases, in that order; junction bases with no gene match: 8. The CDR3 is 16 amino acids. Germline V gene sequence: CDR1 SGDLS, CDR2 YYNGEE. The CDR3 reads CASSVGTGGSETEAFF. DNA of the CDR3: TGTGCCAGCAGCGTAGGTACAGGGGGCTCGGAGACTGAAGCTTTCTTT.

The gene calls are TRBV30 and TRBJ2-3; TRBD1 matches at 10 bases. V dropped 5 bases and J dropped 5; count of bases not matched to a gene: 10. Germline CDR1 reads GTSNPN; CDR2 reads SVGIG (reference sequence). CDR3 length equals 15 residues. Here the CDR3 DNA reads TGTGCCTGGGGAACCGGGACAGGGGTTCAAGATACGCAGTATTTT. Protein: CAWGTGTGVQDTQYF.

The V and J genes are TRBV30 and TRBJ1-3; no definite D call. The CDR3 extends over 15 amino acids. The V end was cut by 2 bases, the J end by 2 bases, with 13 bases between. Per the germline V gene, CDR1 is GTSNPN and CDR2 is SVGIG (reference sequence). This CDR3 is CAWSLSMKPGNTIYF. The DNA for the CDR3 is TGTGCCTGGAGTCTAAGCATGAAACCTGGAAACACCATATATTTT.

The rearrangement joins TRBV25-1 to TRBJ1-6; D is undetermined. The CDR3 length is 15 residues. Germline loops: CDR1 MGHDK, CDR2 SYGVNS. Trimming took 9 bases from V and 4 from J, leaving 16 bases between them. The CDR3 bases are TGTGCCAGTACCGATGGCCGAGGTTATAATTCACCCCTCCACTTT. Amino acids: CASTDGRGYNSPLHF.

The sample holds a few counts of this clone. The chain joins TRBV5-6 to TRBJ2-2; D call uncertain. CDR1 is SGHDT and CDR2 is YYEEEE in the germline V gene. V lost 0 bases, J lost 7 bases, and 4 bases lay in between. This CDR3 has 12 amino acids. The CDR3 reads CASSLAVGELFF. The DNA of the CDR3 is TGTGCCAGCAGCTTGGCTGTCGGGGAGCTGTTTTTT. Full variable domain (outside the CDR3, taken from reference TRBV5-6 and TRBJ2-2): DAGVTQSPTHLIKTRGQQVTLRCSPKSGHDTVSWYQQALGQGPQFIFQYYEEEERQRGNFPDRFSGHQFPNYSSELNVNALLLGDSALYLCASSLAVGELFFGEGSRLTVL.

This chain connects TRBV5-6 to TRBJ2-1, with D hard to call. Germline-derived CDR1 and CDR2 are SGHDT and YYEEEE. The CDR3 spans 11 residues. Between the trimmed V and J ends, which lost 2 bases and 8 bases, there was a span of 5 bases. CDR3 in amino acids: CASSFQDEQFF. CDR3 DNA sequence: TGTGCCAGCAGCTTTCAGGATGAGCAGTTCTTC.

For the CDR3, the DNA is TGCAGCGTTGCGAGCGGGGAAGCCTACAATGAGCAGTTCTTC. Its translation is CSVASGEAYNEQFF. The chain has TRBV29-1 and TRBJ2-1; 7 bases are a match to TRBD2. V trimming: 4 bases; J trimming: 2 bases; junction bases outside the gene matches: 5. There are 14 residues in the CDR3. Germline lookup yields CDR1 SQVTM and CDR2 ANQGSEA.

The chain uses TRBV6-5 and TRBJ2-7, with TRBD2 as a possible D gene (5 bases). The V end was cut by 0 bases, the J end by 4 bases, with 10 bases between. CDR1 and CDR2 from the germline V gene are MNHEY and SVGAGI. This CDR3 is built from 14 residues. The CDR3 loop reads CASSYSPGFYEQYF. DNA of the CDR3: TGTGCCAGCAGTTACTCTCCGGGGTTTTACGAGCAGTACTTC.

The J gene is TRBJ2-3, the V gene TRBV7-6; the match to TRBD1 covers 7 bases. Germline trimming cut 2 bases from V and 0 bases from J; bases unmatched to any gene: 2. The CDR3 contains 15 residues. The germline gives CDR1 SGHVS, CDR2 FNYEAQ. In nucleotides, the CDR3 is TGTGCCAGCAGCTTAAGGGACAGTAGCACAGATACGCAGTATTTT. Its protein is CASSLRDSSTDTQYF.

The chain's CDR3 is CASSVGRQLGTGELFF. The CDR3 coding sequence is TGTGCCAGCAGCGTAGGGAGGCAGCTGGGCACCGGGGAGCTGTTTTTT. The chain employs TRBV9 and TRBJ2-2; D might be TRBD2 (5 bases). The CDR3 sequence is 16 residues long. CDR1 SGDLS and CDR2 YYNGEE come from the germline V gene. Between the trimmed V and J ends, which lost 0 bases and 4 bases, there was a span of 13 bases.

The chain carries TRBV5-5 and TRBJ2-2, with D possibly TRBD2 on 6 matching bases. Per the germline V gene, CDR1 is SGHKS and CDR2 is YYEKEE (reference sequence). This CDR3 comprises 17 residues. V was clipped by 4 bases and J by 0 bases, with 16 bases between them. The CDR3 loop reads CASSRVGRGANTGELFF. Here the CDR3 DNA reads TGTGCCAGCAGCCGAGTTGGGCGGGGAGCGAACACCGGGGAGCTGTTTTTT.

The J gene is TRBJ1-1, the V gene TRBV5-1; 9 bases are shared with TRBD1. Germline loops: CDR1 SGHRS, CDR2 YFSETQ. The CDR3 spans 14 residues. After removal of 0 bases from V and 5 bases from J, the junction contained 2 bases not matched to a gene. The CDR3, as DNA: TGCGCCAGCAGCTTGGCGACAGGGGGTACTGAAGCTTTCTTT. This encodes CASSLATGGTEAFF.

J is TRBJ1-1 and V is TRBV6-6, with 9 nucleotides matching TRBD1. The germline V gene encodes CDR1 MNHNY and CDR2 SVGAGI (reference sequence). V was pared by 4 bases and J by 5 bases, with 8 bases of the junction left unmatched. The CDR3 spans 15 residues. This CDR3 reads CASSLTPGQGTEAFF. The CDR3 DNA is TGTGCCAGCAGTTTGACCCCGGGACAGGGAACTGAAGCTTTCTTT.

The rearrangement uses TRBV14 and TRBJ1-2, with D possibly TRBD1 on 5 matching bases. The CDR3 is made up of 14 amino acids. The germline V gene has CDR1 SGHDN and CDR2 FVKESK. The germline V and J ends were trimmed by 0 bases and 6 bases, with 11 bases remaining between them. The chain's CDR3 is CASSQEGRVDGYTF. Written as DNA, the CDR3 is TGTGCCAGCAGCCAAGAGGGCAGGGTAGATGGCTACACCTTC.

This chain links TRBV18 with TRBJ2-5; a weak D match, TRBD2 (5 bases). In germline, CDR1 is KGHSH, CDR2 LQKENI. This CDR3 contains 15 residues. Between the trimmed V and J ends, which lost 1 base and 5 bases, there was a span of 14 bases. In nucleotides, the CDR3 is TGTGCCAGCTCACCACGCGGGTTAGCGCAGGAGACCCAGTACTTC. It yields the protein CASSPRGLAQETQYF.

V gene TRBV4-2 combines with J gene TRBJ1-4; no clear D. The CDR3 runs to 15 residues. Germline V gene sequence: CDR1 LGHNA, CDR2 YNFKEQ. V was clipped by 1 base and J by 5 bases, with 11 bases between them. The CDR3: CASSQVAGDNEKLFF. CDR3 nucleotide sequence: TGTGCCAGCAGCCAAGTGGCCGGAGACAATGAAAAACTGTTTTTT.

The chain recombines TRBV7-9 with TRBJ2-3; TRBD2 might be the D (6 bases). In germline, CDR1 is SEHNR, CDR2 FQNEAQ (reference sequence). CDR3 length: 14 residues. Trimming pared 1 base from V and 5 bases from J, leaving 10 bases between. CDR3 nucleotides: TGTGCCAGCAGCTTAGTTCCGGGACTAGATACGCAGTATTTT. As protein: CASSLVPGLDTQYF.

This clone was recorded once. The V gene is TRBV5-4, the J gene TRBJ1-2; D uncertain. Per germline, CDR1 SGHNT and CDR2 YYREEE (reference sequence). The V end was cut by 0 bases, the J end by 2 bases, with 5 bases between. This CDR3 is 13 amino acids long. The CDR3, as DNA: TGTGCCAGCAGCTTGGCCCTAAACTATGGCTACACCTTC. Protein: CASSLALNYGYTF.

V usage is TRBV4-1 and J usage is TRBJ2-7; a possible D gene is TRBD1 (5 bases). Trimming removed 4 bases at V and 1 base at J, with 14 bases between. CDR3 length equals 15 residues. Germline V CDR1 and CDR2: MGHRA, YSYEKL. The CDR3 is CASSLMPGSSYEQYF. The CDR3 bases are TGCGCCAGCAGCCTAATGCCAGGGTCGTCCTACGAGCAGTACTTC.

The chain carries TRBV5-1 and TRBJ2-7; perhaps TRBD1 as D (5 bases). The V gene's germline CDR1 is SGHRS and CDR2 YFSETQ. V was pared by 1 base and J by 4 bases, with 12 bases between. This CDR3 has 14 residues. The CDR3 protein is CASSLNPDRYEQYF. As DNA, the CDR3 is TGCGCCAGCAGCTTGAACCCAGACAGATACGAGCAGTACTTC.

V usage is TRBV5-8 and J usage is TRBJ1-4, with TRBD1 matching 7 bases. Per germline, CDR1 SGHTS and CDR2 YDEGEE. The junction had 2 bases not matched to a gene; V was cut back by 4 bases and J by 2 bases. CDR3 size: 14 residues. In DNA form, the CDR3 reads TGTGCCAGCAGCCCGACAGGGACTAATGAAAAACTGTTTTTT. Protein product: CASSPTGTNEKLFF.

This clone occurred a few times. The V call is TRBV10-2, the J call TRBJ1-2, with a tentative D call TRBD1 (5 bases). This CDR3 is 10 amino acids long. V lost 11 bases to trimming and J lost 7 bases, with 11 bases between them. Germline V CDR1 and CDR2: WSHSY, SAAADI. The CDR3 nucleotides read TGCGCCGCGTGGGGGGGTGGCTACACCTTC. Its protein is CAAWGGGYTF.